Each of the 23 T cell receptor beta chains below was sequenced from the same sample in a study of blood T cell repertoires in COVID-19. Clones were sequenced by immunoSEQ multiplex PCR, and TCRdb holds only the in-frame ones, with some missing. The sample lists 150,000 to 200,000 clones; around 81% were seen once. Sequencing was carried out using peripheral blood. The receptors were sampled from a man aged 60 to 69 with active or convalescent COVID-19.

In its sample, this clone was seen once. The CDR3 here is CASRGDRGYEQYF. CDR3 DNA: TGTGCCAGCAGGGGAGACAGGGGGTACGAGCAGTACTTC. The V and J genes are TRBV6-5 and TRBJ2-7; TRBD1 matches 9 bases. The V and J ends lost 6 bases and 4 bases, in that order; junction bases with no gene match: 4. This CDR3 spans 13 amino acids. Germline V gene data show CDR1 as MNHEY and CDR2 as SVGAGI.

V usage is TRBV2 and J usage is TRBJ1-5; TRBD1 matches 10 bases. Germline CDR1 SNHLY, CDR2 FYNNEI. CDR3 length: 17 amino acids. V gave up 5 bases and J gave up 0 bases; unmatched junction bases: 7. The CDR3 bases are TGTGCCAGCAGTTTCGGACAGGGGGAAATTAGCAATCAGCCCCAGCATTTT. It specifies CASSFGQGEISNQPQHF.

The chain combines TRBV6-5 with TRBJ1-3; D gene ambiguous. The CDR3 has 13 amino acids. Looked up from germline, CDR1 is MNHEY and CDR2 is SVGAGI. The V gene lost 0 bases and the J gene lost 4 bases, with 4 bases spanning the gap. The DNA for the CDR3 is TGTGCCAGCAGTTACTCTGCGGGAAACACCATATATTTT. As protein: CASSYSAGNTIYF.

This clone was found once. The J gene is TRBJ1-4, the V gene TRBV19; D is unresolved. V lost 4 bases and J 7 bases, leaving 16 bases between the germline ends. The CDR3 consists of 15 residues. Germline CDR1 reads LNHDA; CDR2 reads SQIVND (reference sequence). CDR3 DNA sequence: TGTGCCAGTAGTAATCCACCTCTAGGCGGTGAAAAACTGTTTTTT. This sequence encodes CASSNPPLGGEKLFF.

The gene calls are TRBV3-1 (or the pseudogene TRBV3-2) and TRBJ1-1, with D perhaps TRBD1 (5 bases). Germline CDR1 reads LGHDT; CDR2 reads YNNKEL (reference sequence). V was shortened by 4 bases and J by 4 bases, with 13 bases between the two germline ends. CDR3 length: 14 amino acids. The CDR3 is CASSRIQGVTEAFF. In DNA form, the CDR3 reads TGTGCCAGCAGCCGGATCCAAGGGGTCACTGAAGCTTTCTTT.

The rearrangement joins TRBV3-1 (or the pseudogene TRBV3-2) to TRBJ1-5; 7 bases are a match to TRBD1. The CDR3 loop spans 15 amino acids. J was trimmed by 0 bases and V by 5 bases; bases with no gene match: 4. Germline lookup yields CDR1 LGHDT and CDR2 YNNKEL (reference sequence). The CDR3 sequence is CASSARQGSNQPQHF. CDR3 DNA sequence: TGTGCCAGCAGCGCGAGACAGGGTAGCAATCAGCCCCAGCATTTT.

The chain couples TRBV7-2 to TRBJ2-3, with 11 positions matching TRBD2. Germline CDR1 and CDR2: SGHTA and FQGNSA. V shed 5 bases, J shed 8 bases, and the junction held 6 bases outside the gene matches. The CDR3 is 14 amino acids. This CDR3 reads CASSPASGRLTQYF. The CDR3 DNA reads as TGTGCCAGCAGCCCAGCTAGCGGGAGGCTTACGCAGTATTTT.

This chain connects TRBV5-4 to TRBJ2-7; 8 nucleotides match TRBD1. This CDR3 contains 15 residues. V lost 0 bases, J lost 7 bases, and 9 bases stayed unmatched. Germline V CDR1 and CDR2: SGHNT, YYREEE (reference sequence). CDR3 coding DNA: TGTGCCAGCAGCTTGGTGGGCAGGGGGCTTAAGGAGCAGTACTTC. This translates into CASSLVGRGLKEQYF.

The chain employs TRBV19 and TRBJ1-1; D not resolved. The V gene lost 1 base and the J gene lost 3 bases, with 6 bases spanning the gap. Per germline, CDR1 LNHDA and CDR2 SQIVND (reference sequence). The CDR3 length is 13 residues. The DNA for the CDR3 is TGTGCCAGTAGTATAGCCCCTTACACTGAAGCTTTCTTT. The encoded protein is CASSIAPYTEAFF.

The chain carries TRBV9 and TRBJ2-7; 8 positions match TRBD1. After removal of 3 bases from V and 2 bases from J, the junction contained 4 bases not matched to a gene. Germline CDR1 and CDR2: SGDLS and YYNGEE. This CDR3 is 14 amino acids long. The CDR3 protein is CASSGQGFPYEQYF. Written as DNA, the CDR3 is TGTGCCAGCAGCGGACAGGGGTTCCCCTACGAGCAGTACTTC.

V usage is TRBV9 and J usage is TRBJ2-5, with 11 bases matching TRBD2. From germline, CDR1 is SGDLS and CDR2 YYNGEE. This CDR3 is 15 amino acids long. V gave up 3 bases and J gave up 0 bases; unmatched junction bases: 1. The CDR3 bases are TGTGCCAGCAGCGGGACTAGCGGGTACCAAGAGACCCAGTACTTC. Translated, it gives CASSGTSGYQETQYF.

The rearrangement uses TRBV5-8 and TRBJ2-7, with 12 positions matching TRBD2. CDR3 size: 14 residues. Germline V CDR1 and CDR2: SGHTS, YDEGEE. The trim removed 1 base at V and 6 bases at J, leaving 2 bases unmatched. CDR3 sequence reads: CASSLLAGGVEQYF. Written as DNA, the CDR3 is TGTGCCAGCAGCTTGCTAGCGGGAGGGGTCGAGCAGTACTTC. The full variable domain, completed using reference TRBV5-8 and TRBJ2-7, is EAGVTQSPTHLIKTRGQQATLRCSPISGHTSVYWYQQALGLGLQFLLWYDEGEERNRGNFPPRFSGRQFPNYSSELNVNALELEDSALYLCASSLLAGGVEQYFGPGTRLTVT.

This clone was detected once. The V call is TRBV28, the J call TRBJ2-1; 11 bases align to TRBD2. V gave up 3 bases and J gave up 5 bases; unmatched junction bases: 3. The CDR3 sequence is 15 residues long. Germline lookup yields CDR1 MDHEN and CDR2 SYDVKM. CDR3 residues: CASSLGTSGHNEQFF. CDR3 DNA sequence: TGTGCCAGCAGTTTGGGGACTAGCGGTCACAATGAGCAGTTCTTC. The full variable domain, in which reference TRBV28 and TRBJ2-1 provide the parts outside the CDR3, is DVKVTQSSRYLVKRTGEKVFLECVQDMDHENMFWYRQDPGLGLRLIYFSYDVKMKEKGDIPEGYSVSREKKERFSLILESASTNQTSMYLCASSLGTSGHNEQFFGPGTRLTVL.

V and J are TRBV3-1 (or the pseudogene TRBV3-2) and TRBJ2-4; no firm D call. CDR3 size: 15 residues. Deletions cut 1 base from V and 0 bases from J, with 7 bases between. Germline CDR1 and CDR2: LGHDT and YNNKEL (reference sequence). This CDR3 reads CASSQGRTAKNIQYF. CDR3 DNA sequence: TGTGCCAGCAGCCAAGGCAGAACAGCCAAAAACATTCAGTACTTC.

CDR3 nucleotide sequence: TGTGCCAGCAGCTTGGGTAGCGGGAGGGCGGTAGATACGCAGTATTTT. Its protein product is CASSLGSGRAVDTQYF. V and J are TRBV5-4 and TRBJ2-3, with 11 bases that match TRBD2. The germline V gene encodes CDR1 SGHNT and CDR2 YYREEE (reference sequence). The CDR3 consists of 16 residues. V shed 0 bases, J shed 5 bases, and the junction held 5 bases outside the gene matches.

This chain connects TRBV28 to TRBJ2-2; TRBD2 aligns across 13 bases. Per the germline V gene, CDR1 is MDHEN and CDR2 is SYDVKM. The V segment lost 5 bases and the J segment 7 bases; nucleotides outside the gene matches: 7. The CDR3 has 16 residues. The DNA of the CDR3 is TGTGCCAGCAGTCCGACTAGCGGGAGGACGGTCGGGGAGCTGTTTTTT. Translated, it gives CASSPTSGRTVGELFF.

This rearrangement joins TRBV6-5 to TRBJ1-6, with D maybe TRBD1 (6 bases). The V and J ends lost 0 bases and 5 bases respectively, with 11 bases between them. The germline CDR1 and CDR2 sequences are MNHEY and SVGAGI. The CDR3 covers 16 residues. CDR3 nucleotide sequence: TGTGCCAGCAGTTACTCGAAGGACAGAAATAATTCACCCCTCCACTTT. This gives the protein CASSYSKDRNNSPLHF.

The chain is built from TRBV19 and TRBJ1-3; no reliable D call. Trimming cost V 3 bases and J 0 bases, with 9 bases left between them. The CDR3 contains 15 residues. Germline CDR1 is LNHDA and CDR2 is SQIVND (reference sequence). CDR3 DNA: TGTGCCAGTAGTATTAACACGCTCTCTGGAAACACCATATATTTT. This encodes CASSINTLSGNTIYF.

The gene calls are TRBV28 and TRBJ1-2; D possibly corresponds to TRBD1 (5 bases). Per the germline V gene, CDR1 is MDHEN and CDR2 is SYDVKM. V shed 6 bases and J shed 4 bases, with 6 bases lying between them. This CDR3 is built from 11 residues. This chain's CDR3 is CASRQVYGYTF. The CDR3 nucleotides read TGTGCCAGCAGACAGGTCTATGGCTACACCTTC.

The rearrangement joins TRBV4-1 to TRBJ1-6; a weak D match, TRBD1 (5 bases). In germline, CDR1 is MGHRA, CDR2 YSYEKL. This CDR3 has 19 residues. V gave up 0 bases and J gave up 4 bases, with 19 bases separating them. As DNA, the CDR3 is TGCGCCAGCAGCCAAGAAGGGGACTCCGAAGGTGCATATAATTCACCCCTCCACTTT. Amino acid sequence: CASSQEGDSEGAYNSPLHF.

The chain is built from TRBV28 and TRBJ1-2; D gene uncertain. The germline V gene has CDR1 MDHEN and CDR2 SYDVKM. The CDR3 is 13 residues long. V lost 3 bases and J 7 bases, leaving 12 bases between the germline ends. The CDR3, as DNA: TGTGCCAGCAGTTTCCCGAGTCGGGTTGGCTACACCTTC. Protein: CASSFPSRVGYTF.

The chain is built from TRBV2 and TRBJ2-2, with D perhaps TRBD1 (6 bases). V was cut by 4 bases and J by 1 base, with 10 bases left in between. CDR3 length: 15 residues. Per germline, CDR1 SNHLY and CDR2 FYNNEI. The DNA of the CDR3 is TGTGCCAGCAGTGTGGCAGGGGTGAACACCGGGGAGCTGTTTTTT. The encoded protein is CASSVAGVNTGELFF.

This chain joins TRBV2 and TRBJ1-2, with no clear D. Trimming removed 0 bases at V and 5 bases at J, with 13 bases between. Germline CDR1 SNHLY, CDR2 FYNNEI. The length of the CDR3 is 15 residues. CDR3 protein: CASSEAWGGGYGYTF. The DNA for the CDR3 is TGTGCCAGCAGTGAAGCTTGGGGTGGAGGGTATGGCTACACCTTC.